A selection of T cell receptor beta chains follows, all from one sample in a study of beta chain features in type 1 diabetes. The assay was immunoSEQ multiplex PCR, and TCRdb's table has in-frame clones only and misses some. The sample carries more than 300,000 clones, around 7.6% recorded once. What was sequenced was central memory CD4+ T cells from blood. All receptors derive from a woman aged 18-29 years in good health. Both conserved end residues are part of each CDR3. Fields, in order: J gene, clone size, D gene, V gene, CDR3 protein, CDR3 DNA. D genes are given only for firm matches. The listing skips clone size in some rows; elsewhere it reads once, few, many or a size class.

>TRBJ2-7|few|NA|TRBV7-2
CASSLYTSEQYF
TGTGCCAGCAGCTTATACACGAGCGAGCAGTACTTC
>TRBJ2-7|few|NA|TRBV5-1
CASRSENEQYF
TGCGCCAGCCGATCAGAGAACGAGCAGTACTTC
>TRBJ2-3|NA|NA|TRBV4-3
CASSHPGVGTDTQYF
TGCGCCAGCAGCCACCCGGGGGTAGGCACAGATACGCAGTATTTT
>TRBJ1-3|NA|NA|TRBV7-9
CASSLAYHSGNTIYF
TGTGCCAGCAGCTTAGCGTACCACTCTGGAAACACCATATATTTT
>TRBJ2-7|few|NA|TRBV15
CATSRGSSGLGYEQYF
TGTGCCACCAGCAGAGGTTCTAGTGGGCTTGGTTACGAGCAGTACTTC
>TRBJ2-1|NA|TRBD2|TRBV9
CASSVSSGRDAYNEQFF
TGTGCCAGCAGCGTATCTAGCGGGAGGGACGCTTACAATGAGCAGTTCTTC
>TRBJ1-2|many|NA|TRBV28
CASSFRQGYGYTF
TGTGCCAGCAGTTTCCGGCAGGGCTATGGCTACACCTTC
>TRBJ2-1|NA|NA|TRBV14
CASSQTSYNEQFF
TGTGCCAGCAGCCAAACCTCCTACAATGAGCAGTTCTTC
>TRBJ2-2|NA|NA|TRBV21-1
CTTGTGASGELFF
TGTACGACGGGGACAGGGGCCTCCGGGGAGCTGTTTTTT
>TRBJ2-7|NA|NA|TRBV5-4
CASSQELGIGEQYF
TGTGCCAGCAGCCAAGAACTAGGAATAGGCGAGCAGTACTTC
>TRBJ2-7|few|NA|TRBV2
CASTLASAMGQYF
TGTGCCAGCACGCTAGCAAGCGCGATGGGGCAGTACTTC
>TRBJ1-1|NA|NA|TRBV20-1
CTPTDTEAFF
TGCACGCCGACGGACACTGAAGCTTTCTTT
>TRBJ2-1|NA|NA|TRBV7-8
CASSLALAASYNEQFF
TGTGCCAGCAGCTTAGCCTTAGCGGCCTCTTACAATGAGCAGTTCTTC
>TRBJ2-7|NA|TRBD2|TRBV5-6
CASSLLGLSYEQYF
TGTGCCAGCAGCTTGTTGGGACTATCCTACGAGCAGTACTTC
>TRBJ2-7|few|NA|TRBV9
CASSVVEGEQYF
TGTGCCAGCAGCGTAGTAGAGGGAGAGCAGTACTTC
>TRBJ1-4|once|NA|TRBV15
CATSRDLGRGTRSFF
TGTGCCACCAGCAGAGATTTGGGGAGGGGAACACGCTCGTTTTTT
>TRBJ2-7|many|TRBD2|TRBV28
CASSPDRTSGGTQYF
TGTGCCAGCAGTCCGGACCGGACTAGCGGCGGGACGCAGTACTTC
>TRBJ2-2|NA|NA|TRBV29-1
CSVGGNTGELFF
TGCAGCGTTGGAGGGAACACCGGGGAGCTGTTTTTT
>TRBJ2-2|few|TRBD2|TRBV6-5
CASSRLATNTGELFF
TGTGCCAGCAGCAGACTAGCGACGAACACCGGGGAGCTGTTTTTT
>TRBJ2-4|few|NA|TRBV6-5
CASSSSLVLAKNIQYF
TGTGCCAGCAGTTCGTCCCTTGTTCTAGCCAAAAACATTCAGTACTTC
>TRBJ2-7|many|NA|TRBV18
CASSHGGDSYEQYF
TGTGCCAGCTCACACGGGGGAGACTCCTACGAGCAGTACTTC
>TRBJ2-3|few|NA|TRBV15
CATSLRSSADTQYF
TGTGCCACCAGCCTTCGTAGTTCAGCAGATACGCAGTATTTT
>TRBJ2-1|NA|NA|TRBV27
CASSKRSEQFF
TGTGCCAGCAGTAAAAGGAGTGAGCAGTTCTTC
>TRBJ2-5|NA|NA|TRBV6-6
CAISRGQETQYF
TGTGCCATCAGCCGGGGCCAAGAGACCCAGTACTTC
>TRBJ2-7|NA|TRBD2|TRBV7-2
CASSLLAGDTYEQYF
TGTGCCAGCAGCCTACTAGCGGGAGACACCTACGAGCAGTACTTC
>TRBJ1-5|few|NA|TRBV7-2
CASSLGADQPQHF
TGTGCCAGCAGCTTGGGGGCAGATCAGCCCCAGCATTTT
>TRBJ2-1|few|NA|TRBV5-4
CASSGYPGGSRGYNEQFF
TGTGCCAGCAGCGGCTACCCTGGGGGTAGTCGAGGTTACAATGAGCAGTTCTTC
>TRBJ2-3|NA|TRBD2|TRBV11-2
CASSLRSASGNTDTQYF
TGTGCCAGCAGCTTAAGGTCGGCTAGCGGGAACACAGATACGCAGTATTTT
>TRBJ1-5|many|NA|TRBV6-5
CASSWDNNQPQHF
TGTGCCAGCAGTTGGGACAACAATCAGCCCCAGCATTTT
>TRBJ2-7|NA|TRBD2|TRBV5-1
CASSLASGRNHEQYF
TGCGCCAGCAGCTTGGCTAGCGGGAGAAACCACGAGCAGTACTTC
>TRBJ2-4|many|TRBD1|TRBV18
CASSPFPGGGIQYF
TGTGCCAGCTCACCATTCCCAGGGGGCGGCATTCAGTACTTC
>TRBJ2-1|NA|NA|TRBV7-9
CASSLHGGSNEQFF
TGTGCCAGCAGCTTACATGGCGGATCCAATGAGCAGTTCTTC
>TRBJ2-1|many|NA|TRBV2
CASSQGNNEQFF
TGTGCCAGCAGTCAGGGTAACAATGAGCAGTTCTTC
>TRBJ2-1|few|NA|TRBV7-8
CASSPNRSSSYNEQFF
TGTGCCAGCAGCCCGAACAGGTCCAGCTCCTACAATGAGCAGTTCTTC
>TRBJ1-2|NA|NA|TRBV21-1
CASSKAPKSSYGYTF
TGTGCCAGCAGCAAAGCACCAAAGAGCTCCTATGGCTACACCTTC
>TRBJ1-5|few|TRBD1|TRBV19
CASNRGLTYSNQPQHF
TGTGCCAGCAACAGGGGGCTCACGTATAGCAATCAGCCCCAGCATTTT
>TRBJ1-5|few|NA|TRBV19
CASSIGYSNQPQHF
TGTGCCAGTAGTATAGGCTATAGCAATCAGCCCCAGCATTTT
>TRBJ2-7|few|NA|TRBV27
CASSHRDGPRYF
TGTGCCAGCAGTCACCGGGACGGACCCCGATACTTC
>TRBJ2-2|NA|NA|TRBV7-2
CASSTRLGGLFF
TGTGCCAGCAGCACGAGACTTGGGGGGCTGTTTTTT
>TRBJ2-4|many|NA|TRBV4-3
CASSQDPGNIQYF
TGCGCCAGCAGCCAAGACCCGGGGAACATTCAGTACTTC
>TRBJ2-1|NA|NA|TRBV2
CASSVRPAQFF
TGTGCCAGCAGTGTGAGACCTGCGCAGTTCTTC
>TRBJ2-2|NA|TRBD2|TRBV4-3
CASSRQLAGGTGELFF
TGCGCCAGCAGCCGCCAACTAGCGGGAGGCACCGGGGAGCTGTTTTTT
>TRBJ2-1|few|TRBD2|TRBV28
CASSRIAGGPIGEQFF
TGTGCCAGCAGTCGCATAGCGGGAGGGCCTATAGGTGAGCAGTTCTTC
>TRBJ2-7|NA|TRBD2|TRBV7-2
CASSASGYEQYF
TGTGCCAGCAGCGCTAGCGGTTACGAGCAGTACTTC
>TRBJ2-3|few|NA|TRBV5-4
CASSFELSGFTDTQYF
TGTGCCAGCAGCTTTGAGCTATCAGGGTTCACAGATACGCAGTATTTT
>TRBJ2-2|few|TRBD2|TRBV2
CASNAGLSKGELFF
TGTGCCAGCAATGCGGGACTAAGTAAGGGGGAGCTGTTTTTT
>TRBJ2-3|NA|NA|TRBV5-1
CASSFATDTQYF
TGCGCCAGCAGCTTTGCCACAGATACGCAGTATTTT
>TRBJ2-1|NA|TRBD2|TRBV6-1
CASSPGLARNNEQFF
TGTGCCAGCAGTCCCGGACTAGCCCGAAACAATGAGCAGTTCTTC